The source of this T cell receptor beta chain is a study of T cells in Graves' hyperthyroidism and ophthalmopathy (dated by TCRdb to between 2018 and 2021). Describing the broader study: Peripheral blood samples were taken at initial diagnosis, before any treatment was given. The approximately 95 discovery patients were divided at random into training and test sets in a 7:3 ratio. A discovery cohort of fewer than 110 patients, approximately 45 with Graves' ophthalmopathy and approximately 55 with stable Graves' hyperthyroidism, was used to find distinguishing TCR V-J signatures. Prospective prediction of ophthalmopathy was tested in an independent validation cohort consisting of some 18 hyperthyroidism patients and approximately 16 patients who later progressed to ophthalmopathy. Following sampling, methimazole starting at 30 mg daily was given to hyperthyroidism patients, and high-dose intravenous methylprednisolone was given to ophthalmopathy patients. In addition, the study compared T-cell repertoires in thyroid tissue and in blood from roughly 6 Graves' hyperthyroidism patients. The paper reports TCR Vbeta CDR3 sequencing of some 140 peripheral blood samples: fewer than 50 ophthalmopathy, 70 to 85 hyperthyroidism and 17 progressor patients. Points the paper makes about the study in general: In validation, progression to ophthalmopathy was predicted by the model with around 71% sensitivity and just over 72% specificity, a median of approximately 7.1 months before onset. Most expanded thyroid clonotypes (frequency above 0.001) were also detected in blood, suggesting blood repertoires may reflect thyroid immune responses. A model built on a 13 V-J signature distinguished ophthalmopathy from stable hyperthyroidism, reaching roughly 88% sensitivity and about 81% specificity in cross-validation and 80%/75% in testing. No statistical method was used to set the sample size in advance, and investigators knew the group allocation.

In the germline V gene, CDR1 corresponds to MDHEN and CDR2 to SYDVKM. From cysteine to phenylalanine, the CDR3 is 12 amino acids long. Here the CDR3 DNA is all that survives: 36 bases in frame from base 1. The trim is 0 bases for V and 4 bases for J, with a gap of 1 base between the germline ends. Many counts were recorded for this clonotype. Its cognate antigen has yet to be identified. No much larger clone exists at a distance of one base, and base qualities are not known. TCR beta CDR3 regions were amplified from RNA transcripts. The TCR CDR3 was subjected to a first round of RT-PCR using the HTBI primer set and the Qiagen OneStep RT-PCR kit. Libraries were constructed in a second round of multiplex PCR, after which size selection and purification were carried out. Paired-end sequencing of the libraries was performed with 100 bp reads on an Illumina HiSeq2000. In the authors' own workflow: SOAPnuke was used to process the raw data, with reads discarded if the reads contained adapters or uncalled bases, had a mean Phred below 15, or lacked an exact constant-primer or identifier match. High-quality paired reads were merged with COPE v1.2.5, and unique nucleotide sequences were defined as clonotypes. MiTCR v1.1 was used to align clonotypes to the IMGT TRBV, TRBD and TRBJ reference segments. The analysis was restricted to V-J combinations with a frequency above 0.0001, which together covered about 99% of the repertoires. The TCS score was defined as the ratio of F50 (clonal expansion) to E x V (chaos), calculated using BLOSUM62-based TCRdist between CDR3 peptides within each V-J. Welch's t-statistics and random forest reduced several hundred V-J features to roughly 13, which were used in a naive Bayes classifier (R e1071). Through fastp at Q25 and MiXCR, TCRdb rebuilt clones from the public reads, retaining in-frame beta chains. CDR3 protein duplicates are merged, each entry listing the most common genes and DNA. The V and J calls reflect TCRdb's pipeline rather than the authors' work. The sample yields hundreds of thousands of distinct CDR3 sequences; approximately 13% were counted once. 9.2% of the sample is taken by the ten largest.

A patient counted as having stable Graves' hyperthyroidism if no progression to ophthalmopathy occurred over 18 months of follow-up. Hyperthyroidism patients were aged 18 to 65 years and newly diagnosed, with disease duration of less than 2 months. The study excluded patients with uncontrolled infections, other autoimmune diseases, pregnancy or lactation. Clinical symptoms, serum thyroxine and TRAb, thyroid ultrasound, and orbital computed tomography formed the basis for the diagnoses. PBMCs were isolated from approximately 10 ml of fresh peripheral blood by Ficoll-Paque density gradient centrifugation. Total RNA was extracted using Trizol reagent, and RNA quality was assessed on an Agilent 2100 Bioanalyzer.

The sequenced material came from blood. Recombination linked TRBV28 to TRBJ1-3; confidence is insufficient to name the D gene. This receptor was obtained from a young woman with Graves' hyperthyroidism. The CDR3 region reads CASSLWGNTIYF. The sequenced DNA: TGTGCCAGCAGTTTATGGGGAAACACCATATATTTT.